Shown below are 21 T cell receptor beta chains from a single sample sequenced in a study of T cells after yellow fever vaccination (dated by TCRdb to the late 2010s). The sample's treatment or condition label is to be understood as: live attenuated yellow fever vaccine strain. Library preparation used 5' RACE. Instrument on record: Illumina NovaSeq 6000. The raw public data were reprocessed by TCRdb itself: fastp quality trimming at Q25, MiXCR clonotype calling, in-frame beta chains only. CDR3 protein sequences are deduplicated, and each keeps its most common genes and DNA. This sample has hundreds of thousands of distinct CDR3 sequences in its table, and 15% to 20% of those were observed once. 15% to 20% of the sample comes from the top ten. Sequences were derived from PBMCs, sampled before the yellow fever booster vaccination. The receptors were sampled from a man between 18 and 29 years old who received the YFV17D yellow fever vaccine.

J is TRBJ2-7 and V is TRBV5-6; D tentatively reads TRBD1 or TRBD2 (5 bases each). CDR3 length equals 14 residues. Deletions cut 6 bases from V and 2 bases from J, with 15 bases between. The germline gives CDR1 SGHDT, CDR2 YYEEEE. In DNA, the CDR3 is TGTGCCAGCAACCGGGACGGACGGACCTACGAGCAGTACGTC. This sequence encodes CASNRDGRTYEQYV.

The CDR3 DNA follows: TGTGCCAGCAGTCCAATGACAGGGGGGGACGAGCAGTACTTC. This translates into CASSPMTGGDEQYF. The genes are TRBV27 and TRBJ2-7; 9 positions agree with TRBD1. There are 14 residues in the CDR3. Germline V gene sequence: CDR1 MNHEY, CDR2 SMNVEV (reference sequence). After removal of 5 bases from V and 5 bases from J, the junction contained 7 bases not matched to a gene.

This clonotype was recorded at least ten times. The genes are TRBV7-2 and TRBJ1-2; possibly TRBD1 for D (5 bases). The CDR3 is made up of 14 amino acids. V lost 4 bases and J 2 bases, leaving 11 bases between the germline ends. Looked up from germline, CDR1 is SGHTA and CDR2 is FQGNSA. CDR3 region: CASSSPGRNYGYTF. CDR3 in DNA: TGTGCCAGCAGCTCGCCGGGACGGAACTATGGCTACACCTTC.

Note on this clonotype: An end of the junction does not agree with germline; a read error may underlie this. The V call is TRBV7-2, the J call TRBJ2-1, with TRBD2 as a possible D gene (6 bases). CDR3 length: 12 amino acids. CDR1 is SGHTA, CDR2 FQGNSA, per germline. The CDR3 bases are TGTGCCAGCAGCTTAGGCGGGGTCCGGTTGTGGTTC. This codes for CASSLGGVRLWF.

This clonotype showed up just a few times. The rearrangement uses TRBV7-2 and TRBJ2-5; 13 bases align to TRBD2. Trimming removed 2 bases from V and 3 bases from J; junction bases left unmatched: 6. The germline V gene encodes CDR1 SGHTA and CDR2 FQGNSA. The CDR3 is 17 amino acids. The chain's CDR3 is CASSLLRLAGGKETQYF. The CDR3 DNA is TGTGCCAGCAGCTTATTGCGACTAGCGGGGGGTAAAGAGACCCAGTACTTC.

The chain carries TRBV20-1 and TRBJ1-1; tentative D call: TRBD1 (6 bases). Germline assignment: CDR1 DFQATT and CDR2 SNEGSKA (reference sequence). This CDR3 comprises 13 residues. V was clipped by 6 bases and J by 0 bases, with 11 bases between them. This CDR3 reads CSAGQPLNTEAFF. The DNA of the CDR3 is TGCAGTGCCGGACAGCCCTTGAACACTGAAGCTTTCTTT.

The rearrangement links TRBV12-3 or TRBV12-4 to TRBJ1-1; 8 positions agree with TRBD1. CDR3 length: 12 amino acids. V shed 2 bases and J 8 bases; nucleotides not matched to a gene: 1. CDR3 DNA: TGTGCCAGCAGTTTAAGGGACAGGGAAGCTTTCTTT. Its protein product is CASSLRDREAFF.

There are many counts of this clonotype. The rearrangement uses TRBV7-8 and TRBJ2-2; D unclear. V shed 2 bases and J shed 0 bases, with 13 bases lying between them. Looked up from germline, CDR1 is SGHVS and CDR2 is FQNEAQ. The CDR3 runs 17 residues. The CDR3 protein is CASSLRKAGPNTGELFF. CDR3 DNA sequence: TGTGCCAGCAGCTTAAGAAAGGCAGGTCCGAACACCGGGGAGCTGTTTTTT.

This clonotype has only one observation. This sequence joins TRBV27 and TRBJ2-4, with 7 positions matching TRBD2. Germline V gives CDR1 MNHEY, CDR2 SMNVEV (reference sequence). Trimming removed 8 bases from V and 9 bases from J; junction bases left unmatched: 7. The CDR3 has 12 residues. The CDR3 protein is CASWDYRGIQYF. The CDR3 DNA reads TGTGCCAGCTGGGACTACCGAGGCATTCAGTACTTC.

This sequence joins TRBV5-6 and TRBJ2-7; 7 bases agree with TRBD1. This CDR3 region has 12 residues. The J segment lost 9 bases and the V segment lost 4 bases, leaving 7 bases of the junction unmatched. CDR1 SGHDT and CDR2 YYEEEE come from the germline V gene. The CDR3 region has the DNA TGTGCCAGCAGCAAAAGGCGACAGGGGCAGTACGTC. Its translation is CASSKRRQGQYV.

This clonotype was observed many times. This chain links TRBV9 with TRBJ2-1, with TRBD2 identical over 12 bases. Trimming removed 1 base from V and 9 bases from J; junction bases left unmatched: 5. The CDR3 sequence is 15 residues long. Germline V lookup: CDR1 SGDLS, CDR2 YYNGEE. CDR3 amino acids: CASSVRASGGGEQFF. CDR3 DNA: TGTGCCAGCAGCGTAAGGGCTAGCGGGGGGGGTGAGCAGTTCTTC.

This clonotype was picked up many times. The CDR3: CASSLRSQGETQYF. The CDR3 region has the DNA TGTGCCAGCAGCCTACGAAGTCAGGGGGAGACCCAGTACTTC. The chain is built from TRBV11-2 and TRBJ2-5, with D possibly being TRBD1 (6 bases). CDR1 is SGHAT, CDR2 FQNNGV, per germline. Trimming removed 5 bases from V and 5 bases from J, with 15 bases in between. The CDR3 is made up of 14 amino acids.

This rearrangement joins TRBV20-1 to TRBJ1-5; D not certain. The CDR3 runs to 14 residues. The V gene's germline CDR1 is DFQATT and CDR2 SNEGSKA (reference sequence). Between the trimmed V and J ends, which lost 3 bases and 6 bases, there was a span of 15 bases. CDR3 sequence: CSARRNAWPQPQHF. DNA for the CDR3: TGCAGTGCTAGGAGGAACGCATGGCCTCAGCCCCAGCATTTT.

V usage is TRBV6-2 or TRBV6-3 and J usage is TRBJ2-7; D assignment may be TRBD1 or TRBD2 (5 bases each). The CDR3 is made up of 15 amino acids. The V gene's germline CDR1 is MNHEY and CDR2 SVGEGT. The V end lost 2 bases, the J end lost 2 bases, and 13 bases lay between the germline ends. CDR3 coding DNA: TGTGCCAGCAGTTACCACCCCCGGGGCGCCTACGAGCAGTACTTC. Its translation is CASSYHPRGAYEQYF.

This clonotype was detected only a few times. The genes are TRBV20-1 and TRBJ1-4; 7 nucleotides agree with TRBD1. CDR3 length equals 14 residues. Germline V gene sequence: CDR1 DFQATT, CDR2 SNEGSKA (reference sequence). Germline trimming cut 1 base from V and 8 bases from J; bases unmatched to any gene: 7. The CDR3 bases are TGCAGTGCTAGAGTAGCAGGGGGGGCGGAAAAACTGTTTTTT. Translating it yields CSARVAGGAEKLFF.

This chain links TRBV20-1 with TRBJ1-3; 8 nucleotides agree with TRBD1. The CDR3 is 15 amino acids. The germline V gene encodes CDR1 DFQATT and CDR2 SNEGSKA (reference sequence). Trimming at V came to 1 base and at J to 3 bases, leaving 5 bases not matched to a gene. The CDR3 reads CSARGAGTGGNTIYF. CDR3 nucleotide sequence: TGCAGTGCTAGAGGCGCGGGGACAGGTGGAAACACCATATATTTT.

This sequence joins TRBV7-2 and TRBJ2-3; 8 bases are a match to TRBD2. CDR3 length: 16 amino acids. V gave up 3 bases and J gave up 2 bases; unmatched junction bases: 7. Per the germline V gene, CDR1 is SGHTA and CDR2 is FQGNSA. The CDR3 reads CASSLGGGINTDTQYF. The CDR3 DNA reads TGTGCCAGCAGCTTGGGCGGGGGGATTAACACAGATACGCAGTATTTT.

This clonotype occurred a few times. The J gene is TRBJ1-6, the V gene TRBV20-1; no clear D gene. The CDR3 contains 13 residues. The V end lost 8 bases, the J end lost 7 bases, and 15 bases lay between the germline ends. CDR1 is DFQATT and CDR2 is SNEGSKA in the germline V gene (reference sequence). The chain's CDR3 is CSPTPAWNSPLHF. DNA of the CDR3: TGCAGTCCCACCCCCGCCTGGAATTCACCCCTCCACTTT.

The table lists this clonotype with a few counts. J is TRBJ1-2 and V is TRBV30; D uncertain. Trimming shortened V by 0 bases and J by 0 bases, and 11 bases separated the two germline ends. Germline assignment: CDR1 GTSNPN and CDR2 SVGIG (reference sequence). The CDR3 contains 15 residues. This CDR3 is CAWSVIGGSNYGYTF. CDR3 in DNA: TGTGCCTGGAGTGTTATTGGAGGATCTAACTATGGCTACACCTTC.

V usage is TRBV12-3 or TRBV12-4 and J usage is TRBJ2-5; a weak D match, TRBD2 (5 bases). CDR3 length: 15 amino acids. The germline V and J ends were trimmed by 6 bases and 5 bases, with 19 bases remaining between them. CDR3 residues: CASSRRVYGVETQYF. In nucleotides, the CDR3 is TGTGCCAGCAGCCGACGGGTGTACGGGGTGGAGACCCAGTACTTC.

There are a few counts of this clonotype. This sequence joins TRBV29-1 and TRBJ1-2; weak D call: TRBD1 (5 bases). CDR3 length: 13 residues. The ends were cut back, 6 bases at V and 5 bases at J, with 16 bases in the middle. CDR1 SQVTM and CDR2 ANQGSEA come from the germline V gene. CDR3 region: CSVRGEGFYGYTF. CDR3 in DNA: TGCAGCGTCCGAGGGGAGGGGTTTTATGGCTACACCTTC.